Each of the 30 T cell receptor beta chains below was sequenced from the same sample in a study of Graves' ophthalmopathy and Graves' hyperthyroidism. Transcripts of RNA were the source for amplifying TCR beta CDR3 regions. In the first round, RT-PCR was carried out with HTBI primers, and a multiplex PCR formed the second round. TCRdb processed the multiplex PCR reads anew with MiXCR; each CDR3 protein has one entry. Seen here are under 800,000 distinct CDR3 sequences, around a fifth observed once, and the top ten hold roughly 7.4%. The sample comprised peripheral blood. Receptor source: a woman in her late teens or twenties with stable Graves' hyperthyroidism. Some clones in this sample may be carry-over from other donors' samples.

At least ten counts were recorded for this clonotype. The chain links TRBV12-3 or TRBV12-4 to TRBJ2-2, with D possibly being TRBD1 (5 bases). The CDR3 is 15 amino acids. The V end lost 6 bases, the J end lost 5 bases, and 16 bases lay between the germline ends. CDR3 in amino acids: CASRNGAEQTGELFF. As DNA, the CDR3 is TGTGCCAGCAGAAATGGGGCGGAGCAAACCGGGGAGCTGTTTTTT.

In its sample, this clonotype was seen a few times. V is TRBV18 and J is TRBJ1-6; possibly TRBD1 for D (6 bases). CDR1 KGHSH and CDR2 LQKENI come from the germline V gene. V was shortened by 4 bases and J by 5 bases, with 12 bases between the two germline ends. The length of the CDR3 is 15 residues. CDR3 sequence: CASSQDRSHNSPLHF. For the CDR3, the DNA is TGTGCCAGCTCACAAGACAGGTCGCATAATTCACCCCTCCACTTT.

This clonotype was found many times. The chain couples TRBV5-6 to TRBJ2-7, with 11 nucleotides matching TRBD1. The CDR3 covers 12 residues. The V gene end was trimmed by 10 bases and the J gene end by 5 bases; junction bases not matched to a gene: 5. Germline CDR1 and CDR2: SGHDT and YYEEEE. The CDR3 spells CASRTGGHEQYF. CDR3 DNA sequence: TGTGCCTCGCGGACAGGGGGCCACGAGCAGTACTTC.

This clonotype was seen many times. The rearrangement links TRBV28 to TRBJ2-2; D is unclear. Germline V gene data show CDR1 as MDHEN and CDR2 as SYDVKM. The CDR3 loop spans 12 amino acids. Trimming removed 5 bases from V and 7 bases from J, with 8 bases in between. The CDR3 sequence: CASSPLNGELFF. As DNA, the CDR3 is TGTGCCAGCAGTCCGTTAAACGGGGAGCTGTTTTTT.

V gene TRBV11-2 combines with J gene TRBJ1-1; 11 nucleotides match TRBD1. The trim removed 4 bases at V and 0 bases at J, leaving 7 bases unmatched. This CDR3 has 17 residues. From germline, CDR1 is SGHAT and CDR2 FQNNGV. The CDR3 loop reads CASSWGQGGTLNTEAFF. CDR3 sequence (DNA): TGTGCCAGCAGCTGGGGACAGGGGGGGACTTTGAACACTGAAGCTTTCTTT.

The rearrangement joins TRBV7-8 to TRBJ1-2; D possibly corresponds to TRBD1 (6 bases). The CDR3 consists of 13 residues. Looked up from germline, CDR1 is SGHVS and CDR2 is FQNEAQ. V lost 5 bases and J lost 8, with 15 bases in between. The DNA for the CDR3 is TGTGCCAGCAGCACAGGGCTGGGTCGGGGCTACACCTTC. Protein product: CASSTGLGRGYTF. Full variable domain (remainder filled in from reference TRBV7-8 and TRBJ1-2): GAGVSQSPRYKVAKRGQDVALRCDPISGHVSLFWYQQALGQGPEFLTYFQNEAQLDKSGLPSDRFFAERPEGSVSTLKIQRTQQEDSAVYLCASSTGLGRGYTFGSGTRLTVV.

In its sample, this clonotype was seen many times. The V and J genes are TRBV27 and TRBJ2-7; 8 positions match TRBD2. CDR1 and CDR2 from the germline V gene are MNHEY and SMNVEV (reference sequence). The CDR3 has 16 amino acids. After removal of 5 bases from V and 0 bases from J, the junction contained 9 bases not matched to a gene. The CDR3 is CASSPIKLAVSYEQYF. The CDR3 DNA follows: TGTGCCAGCAGTCCCATAAAACTAGCGGTCTCCTACGAGCAGTACTTC.

This chain links TRBV6-1 with TRBJ2-7; tentatively, D is TRBD1 (5 bases). Germline V gene sequence: CDR1 MNHNS, CDR2 SASEGT. The CDR3 runs to 13 residues. Trimming cost V 8 bases and J 2 bases, with 13 bases left between them. Here the CDR3 DNA reads TGTGCCAGCTCAAGGGGCAAAGCCTACGAGCAGTACTTC. As protein: CASSRGKAYEQYF.

CDR3 bases: TGTGCCAGCAGCCAAGAGGTCGACGAGCAGTACTTC. Amino acid sequence: CASSQEVDEQYF. The rearrangement links TRBV14 to TRBJ2-7; D is unclear. The V end was cut by 0 bases, the J end by 5 bases, with 5 bases between. Germline CDR1 SGHDN, CDR2 FVKESK. CDR3 length equals 12 residues.

There are many counts of this clonotype. The chain links TRBV7-2 to TRBJ1-2; 8 positions match TRBD1. The germline V gene encodes CDR1 SGHTA and CDR2 FQGNSA. V lost 1 base and J lost 4; bases outside the gene matches: 8. The CDR3 length is 16 residues. CDR3 DNA sequence: TGTGCCAGCAGCTTAGTGGGGGGGACAGGCGGCTATGGCTACACCTTC. This sequence encodes CASSLVGGTGGYGYTF.

A word on this clonotype: A read error may be the cause here, since a much bigger clone is one base away. Since no conserved phenylalanine or tryptophan closes the CDR3, a read error is the likely cause. The gene calls are TRBV11-2 and TRBJ1-2, with D possibly matching TRBD1 (5 bases). Germline assignment: CDR1 SGHAT and CDR2 FQNNGV. CDR3 size: 19 residues. Trimming cost V 1 base and J 4 bases, with 25 bases left between them. The CDR3: CASSLGVDVRGGTGYGYTL. The CDR3 DNA reads as TGTGCCAGCAGCTTAGGAGTAGACGTCCGCGGAGGGACGGGCTATGGCTACACCCTC.

This clonotype appeared many times. The J gene is TRBJ2-5, the V gene TRBV25-1, with TRBD2 matching over 11 bases. Germline V gene data show CDR1 as MGHDK and CDR2 as SYGVNS. V shed 4 bases, J shed 5 bases, and the junction held 9 bases outside the gene matches. The CDR3 has 16 amino acids. The CDR3 DNA reads as TGTGCCAGCAGTGGACCTAGCGGGGGGCCAGGGGAGACCCAGTACTTC. It yields the protein CASSGPSGGPGETQYF.

This clonotype was seen repeatedly, ten times or more. V is TRBV6-5 and J is TRBJ1-1; maybe TRBD1 (6 bases). CDR3 length: 16 amino acids. Germline V gives CDR1 MNHEY, CDR2 SVGAGI. The V end lost 2 bases, the J end lost 1 base, and 14 bases lay between the germline ends. The CDR3, as DNA: TGTGCCAGCAGTTACGTTCCCGGGACACAGAACACTGAAGCTTTCTTT. Amino acid sequence: CASSYVPGTQNTEAFF.

This clonotype has a handful of counts. This sequence joins TRBV11-2 and TRBJ1-5; D unclear. The CDR3 covers 16 residues. Trimming removed 7 bases at V and 0 bases at J, with 16 bases between. Per germline, CDR1 SGHAT and CDR2 FQNNGV. Here the CDR3 DNA reads TGTGCCAGCACCCTTACGGGCCCTTATAGCAATCAGCCCCAGCATTTT. It specifies CASTLTGPYSNQPQHF.

The chain carries TRBV2 and TRBJ1-6, with D possibly being TRBD1 (6 bases). V lost 6 bases and J lost 10, with 19 bases in between. The CDR3 has 15 amino acids. Germline V gene sequence: CDR1 SNHLY, CDR2 FYNNEI. The CDR3 reads CASRGDTSGYSPLHF. Here the CDR3 DNA reads TGTGCCAGCAGGGGGGACACCTCAGGATACTCACCCCTCCACTTT.

This clonotype was observed a single time. The genes are TRBV30 and TRBJ2-7; D is unclear. The germline gives CDR1 GTSNPN, CDR2 SVGIG (reference sequence). The CDR3 runs 14 residues. Trimming stripped 0 bases from V and 0 bases from J, with 9 bases between. The CDR3 nucleotides are TGTGCCTGGAGTGTAGGTCTTAACTCCTACGAGCAGTACTTC. Encoded protein: CAWSVGLNSYEQYF.

The chain employs TRBV12-3 or TRBV12-4 and TRBJ2-5; 10 nucleotides match TRBD2. This CDR3 spans 15 amino acids. With 5 bases clipped from V and 1 base from J, the junction kept 4 bases outside the gene matches. Here the CDR3 DNA reads TGTGCCAGCAGTCAACTAGCGGGGCCCCAAGAGACCCAGTACTTC. Encoded protein: CASSQLAGPQETQYF.

This clonotype turned up a few times. The J gene is TRBJ1-1, the V gene TRBV30; no clear D gene. Germline values: CDR1 GTSNPN, CDR2 SVGIG (reference sequence). This CDR3 has 12 residues. Between the trimmed V and J ends, which lost 5 bases and 3 bases, there was a span of 10 bases. CDR3 residues: CAWAKGYTEAFF. For the CDR3, the DNA is TGTGCCTGGGCAAAAGGGTACACTGAAGCTTTCTTT.

The table lists this clonotype with many counts. The DNA of the CDR3 is TGTGCCAGCAGCTTATCTCGGGAGCTTGAAGCTTTCTTT. Its protein product is CASSLSRELEAFF. This chain uses TRBV11-2 with TRBJ1-1, with D unclear. The CDR3 runs 13 residues. V lost 2 bases and J 7 bases, leaving 11 bases between the germline ends. Germline V gene sequence: CDR1 SGHAT, CDR2 FQNNGV.

On this clonotype: A much larger clone differs from this one at a single base, so this may be a read error. The genes are TRBV2 and TRBJ1-2; D remains unclear. Germline CDR1 is SNHLY and CDR2 is FYNNEI. This CDR3 region has 13 residues. V was pared by 3 bases and J by 11 bases, with 16 bases between. The CDR3 nucleotides read TGTGCCAGCAGTGATCTAGCCAGACATTTTTACACCTTC. Its protein is CASSDLARHFYTF.

With regard to this clonotype: A single base separates this from a much larger clone, so it may be a read error. Because the CDR3's place on the DNA is in doubt, the DNA is left out and the CDR3 is given as listed by TCRdb. The genes are TRBV30 and TRBJ1-1; the D call TRBD1 from the table was never checked on the DNA. The CDR3 contains 15 residues when both ends are counted. The germline gives CDR1 GTSNPN, CDR2 SVGIG (reference sequence). The CDR3 sequence is CAWSVFGQGNTEACF.

At least ten counts were recorded for this clonotype. The chain joins TRBV27 to TRBJ1-2; TRBD1 aligns across 8 bases. J gave up 2 bases and V 6 bases, and 5 bases lay outside the gene matches. The CDR3 is 14 amino acids. Germline V lookup: CDR1 MNHEY, CDR2 SMNVEV (reference sequence). The CDR3 DNA reads TGTGCCAGCAGCTCGGACAGGGCGAACTATGGCTACACCTTC. It translates to CASSSDRANYGYTF.

This clonotype was seen at least ten times. This sequence joins TRBV28 and TRBJ1-1; D is perhaps TRBD1 (6 bases). This CDR3 contains 15 residues. Trimming left V 6 bases short and J 7 bases short, with 21 bases between. The germline V gene encodes CDR1 MDHEN and CDR2 SYDVKM. The DNA for the CDR3 is TGTGCCAGCAGCCGACCAGGGGTGGGCGTCGGTGAAGCTTTCTTT. Its translation is CASSRPGVGVGEAFF.

This clonotype has more than one count but fewer than ten. The rearrangement uses TRBV4-1 and TRBJ1-1, with TRBD1 as a possible D gene (6 bases). The CDR3 length is 13 residues. Germline values: CDR1 MGHRA, CDR2 YSYEKL. Deletions cut 4 bases from V and 5 bases from J, with 11 bases between. CDR3 protein: CASSPGHRTEAFF. The CDR3 coding sequence is TGCGCCAGCAGCCCGGGACACAGGACTGAAGCTTTCTTT.

This rearrangement joins TRBV12-3 or TRBV12-4 to TRBJ1-1; 7 bases map to TRBD1. This CDR3 has 14 amino acids. Unmatched junction bases numbered 5, after V lost 6 bases and J lost 1 base. Here the CDR3 reads CASSPKGANTEAFF. In DNA, the CDR3 is TGTGCCAGCAGCCCCAAGGGGGCGAACACTGAAGCTTTCTTT.

This clonotype was picked up many times. This chain links TRBV7-3 with TRBJ2-5; 7 bases fit TRBD1. V was pared by 5 bases and J by 8 bases, with 11 bases of the junction left unmatched. The CDR3 has 14 residues. Per germline, CDR1 SGHTA and CDR2 FQGTGA. The CDR3 nucleotides are TGTGCCAGCAGCCAGAGACAGGGCGTTGGAACCCAGTACTTC. Residues: CASSQRQGVGTQYF.

With respect to this clonotype: Compared with germline, one end of the junction differs, possibly owing to a read error. This chain connects TRBV7-9 to TRBJ1-2; 7 bases are shared with TRBD1. CDR3 length equals 14 residues. Germline V lookup: CDR1 SEHNR, CDR2 FQNEAQ (reference sequence). CDR3 sequence: CASCFLQGRDGYTF. The DNA of the CDR3 is TGTGCCAGCTGCTTTCTACAGGGGAGGGATGGCTACACCTTC.

Many counts were recorded for this clonotype. The chain employs TRBV19 and TRBJ1-5; no clear D gene. Germline CDR1 is LNHDA and CDR2 is SQIVND (reference sequence). The CDR3 length is 15 residues. The V and J ends lost 0 bases and 7 bases respectively, with 13 bases between them. CDR3 nucleotides: TGTGCCAGTAGTATAGAACACGGAGTCGCACAGCCCCAGCATTTT. This translates into CASSIEHGVAQPQHF.

Comment on this clonotype: This may be a read error: a much more frequent sequence differs by one nucleotide. J is TRBJ1-1 and V is TRBV27; 9 bases agree with TRBD1. CDR1 MNHEY and CDR2 SMNVEV come from the germline V gene (reference sequence). The CDR3 spans 15 residues. The CDR3 sequence is CASSYRGRGNTGAFF. For the CDR3, the DNA is TGTGCCAGCAGCTACAGGGGGCGGGGGAACACTGGAGCTTTCTTT.

The rearrangement uses TRBV10-1 and TRBJ1-6; D remains ambiguous. The V and J ends lost 8 bases and 8 bases respectively, with 10 bases between them. CDR3 size: 12 residues. Germline loops: CDR1 WNHNN, CDR2 SYGVQD (reference sequence). The CDR3 DNA sequence: TGCGCCAGCCTCGATAGGGATTCACCCCTCCACTTT. This codes for CASLDRDSPLHF.